Listed below are T cell receptor beta chains from one sample, sequenced in a study of identical twins. TCRdb itself ran the 5' RACE reads through MiXCR, one entry per CDR3 protein. The repertoire holds hundreds of thousands of distinct CDR3 sequences, with around 6.1% as singletons. The sequenced material came from naive T cells sorted from blood. The receptors stem from a young man in good health. CDR3s include the opening cysteine and the closing phenylalanine or tryptophan. The order of the fields is CDR3 DNA, CDR3 protein, J gene, V gene, D gene, clone size. A D gene is named only where the DNA matches it firmly. Clone sizes are given selectively: once, few, many, or a class where the clone is expanded.

CDR3 DNA: TGTGCCTGGAGTGCCACCATAAACTATGGCTACACCTTC; CDR3 protein: CAWSATINYGYTF; J gene: TRBJ1-2; V gene: TRBV30; D gene: NA; clone size: NA
CDR3 DNA: TGTGCCAGCAGTCCCACCGGGGAATCTGAGCAGTTCTTC; CDR3 protein: CASSPTGESEQFF; J gene: TRBJ2-1; V gene: TRBV3-1; D gene: NA; clone size: many
CDR3 DNA: TGTGCCTGGAGGGGGACAGGGAACACTGAAGCTTTCTTT; CDR3 protein: CAWRGTGNTEAFF; J gene: TRBJ1-1; V gene: TRBV30; D gene: TRBD1; clone size: NA
CDR3 DNA: TGTGCCAGCAGCTTAGCGGGACACAGGGTGGGGACTGAAGCTTTCTTT; CDR3 protein: CASSLAGHRVGTEAFF; J gene: TRBJ1-1; V gene: TRBV7-2; D gene: NA; clone size: few
CDR3 DNA: TGCAGTGCTGGGCTGAGAAACACCATATATTTT; CDR3 protein: CSAGLRNTIYF; J gene: TRBJ1-3; V gene: TRBV20-1; D gene: NA; clone size: many
CDR3 DNA: TGTGCCAGCAGCCTGACAGAGAAATATGGCTACACCTTC; CDR3 protein: CASSLTEKYGYTF; J gene: TRBJ1-2; V gene: TRBV14; D gene: NA; clone size: many
CDR3 DNA: TGCGCCAGCAGCCAGGGCCGAGTAAGTGAAAAGCAGTACTTC; CDR3 protein: CASSQGRVSEKQYF; J gene: TRBJ2-7; V gene: TRBV5-1; D gene: NA; clone size: many
CDR3 DNA: TGCGCCAGCAGCTTGGTAAGGAGCCAAGAGACCCAGTACTTC; CDR3 protein: CASSLVRSQETQYF; J gene: TRBJ2-5; V gene: TRBV5-1; D gene: NA; clone size: many
CDR3 DNA: TGTGCCACCAATGGAAGGGGGGGAAACCCCAATGAGCAGTTCTTC; CDR3 protein: CATNGRGGNPNEQFF; J gene: TRBJ2-1; V gene: TRBV6-1; D gene: NA; clone size: many
CDR3 DNA: TGTGCCAGCAGCTTTCTCTCGGGCGATACGCAGTATTTT; CDR3 protein: CASSFLSGDTQYF; J gene: TRBJ2-3; V gene: TRBV3-1; D gene: NA; clone size: NA
CDR3 DNA: TGTGCCACCCACGAGGGAGATACGCAGTATTTT; CDR3 protein: CATHEGDTQYF; J gene: TRBJ2-3; V gene: TRBV24-1; D gene: NA; clone size: many